One sample yielded the 22 T cell receptor beta chains listed below, sequenced in a study of CD8+ T cells in alopecia areata. TCR sequencing used cDNA made by reverse transcription of extracted RNA. The protocol was immunoSEQ multiplex PCR, while the TCRdb copy is restricted to in-frame clones and leaves out a portion. The repertoire includes over 100,000 clones, 53% of them detected once, and just over 0.45% sits in the top ten. Documented treatment: oral pan-JAK inhibitor, 5-10 mg twice daily. The sample here was CD4+ T cells sorted from blood, taken at week 4, from a patient treated with tofacitinib. The receptors come from a human donor with alopecia areata.

The rearrangement links TRBV7-9 to TRBJ1-1; 8 bases map to TRBD1. Germline values: CDR1 SEHNR, CDR2 FQNEAQ (reference sequence). The CDR3 extends over 15 amino acids. V lost 5 bases, J lost 1 base, and 6 bases stayed unmatched. CDR3 nucleotide sequence: TGTGCCAGCAGCCCTCGGACAGGGACGAACACTGAAGCTTTCTTT. As protein: CASSPRTGTNTEAFF.

Here the CDR3 reads CASTRGGGYGYTF. Here the CDR3 DNA reads TGTGCCAGCACCCGGGGAGGGGGCTATGGCTACACCTTC. The chain employs TRBV25-1 and TRBJ1-2; D perhaps matches TRBD1 (6 bases). Germline V CDR1 and CDR2: MGHDK, SYGVNS. The CDR3 sequence is 13 residues long. The V end lost 7 bases, the J end lost 4 bases, and 13 bases lay between the germline ends.

This CDR3 is CASSTQGSYNEQFF. The CDR3 DNA sequence: TGCGCCAGCAGCACACAGGGTTCCTACAATGAGCAGTTCTTC. This chain links TRBV5-1 with TRBJ2-1; perhaps TRBD1 as D (6 bases). The CDR3 has 14 amino acids. CDR1 is SGHRS and CDR2 is YFSETQ in the germline V gene. Trimming cost V 4 bases and J 1 base, with 9 bases left between them.

The rearrangement links TRBV6-1 to TRBJ2-1; 7 nucleotides agree with TRBD1. Germline loops: CDR1 MNHNS, CDR2 SASEGT. The CDR3 totals 16 residues. V trimming: 1 base; J trimming: 2 bases; junction bases outside the gene matches: 5. The CDR3, as DNA: TGTGCCAGCAGTGAAGTACAGGGGACGGCCTACAATGAGCAGTTCTTC. It encodes CASSEVQGTAYNEQFF.

The CDR3 region is CAWSVIELGKSGNTIYF. The CDR3, as DNA: TGTGCCTGGAGTGTAATCGAGCTCGGCAAATCTGGAAACACCATATATTTT. V and J are TRBV30 and TRBJ1-3, with no clear D. With 0 bases removed from V and 1 base from J, the gap between germline ends came to 16 bases. Germline lookup yields CDR1 GTSNPN and CDR2 SVGIG (reference sequence). This CDR3 is 17 amino acids long.

This chain links TRBV25-1 with TRBJ2-7; D ambiguous. CDR1 is MGHDK and CDR2 is SYGVNS in the germline V gene. The CDR3 consists of 11 residues. V was pared by 5 bases and J by 4 bases, with 6 bases between. The CDR3 DNA is TGTGCCAGCAGTAAGGGTTACGAGCAGTACTTC. Translating gives CASSKGYEQYF.

The V gene is TRBV6-5, the J gene TRBJ2-4; D call uncertain. Germline CDR1 reads MNHEY; CDR2 reads SVGAGI. CDR3 length: 11 amino acids. Trimming pared 5 bases from V and 1 base from J, leaving 0 bases between. The CDR3 is CASSAKNIQYF. The CDR3 DNA is TGTGCCAGCAGTGCCAAAAACATTCAGTACTTC.

The chain joins TRBV27 to TRBJ1-4; 8 nucleotides align to TRBD1. The CDR3 extends over 15 amino acids. With V trimmed by 1 base and J by 10 bases, 8 bases remained unmatched. Looked up from germline, CDR1 is MNHEY and CDR2 is SMNVEV (reference sequence). CDR3 nucleotide sequence: TGTGCCAGCAGTTTATTCCAGGGGGCAAGGGGAAAACTGTTTTTT. Protein sequence: CASSLFQGARGKLFF.

This clone showed up just a few times. J is TRBJ2-7 and V is TRBV9; TRBD1 matches 7 bases. The CDR3 has 14 residues. Germline V lookup: CDR1 SGDLS, CDR2 YYNGEE. With V trimmed by 3 bases and J by 0 bases, 3 bases remained unmatched. The CDR3, as DNA: TGTGCCAGCAGCGCTCGGGACAGCTCCTACGAGCAGTACTTC. Amino acid sequence: CASSARDSSYEQYF.

Here the CDR3 reads CASSLNRGETGELFF. The CDR3, as DNA: TGTGCCAGCAGCTTAAACAGGGGTGAAACCGGGGAGCTGTTTTTT. The chain uses TRBV9 and TRBJ2-2, with 7 bases fitting TRBD1. The germline V gene has CDR1 SGDLS and CDR2 YYNGEE. This CDR3 has 15 amino acids. Trimming removed 4 bases from V and 5 bases from J; junction bases left unmatched: 8.

The rearrangement uses TRBV20-1 and TRBJ2-7; no clear D gene. The V gene lost 3 bases and the J gene lost 6 bases, with 6 bases spanning the gap. Germline-derived CDR1 and CDR2 are DFQATT and SNEGSKA (reference sequence). CDR3 length: 10 amino acids. The CDR3 sequence is CSARYGEQYF. The DNA of the CDR3 is TGCAGTGCTAGGTATGGCGAGCAGTACTTC.

This chain joins TRBV10-2 and TRBJ2-7; D remains ambiguous. The CDR3 is 12 residues long. Per the germline V gene, CDR1 is WSHSY and CDR2 is SAAADI. The ends were cut back, 8 bases at V and 2 bases at J, with 10 bases in the middle. The CDR3: CASVTGAYEQYF. CDR3 DNA sequence: TGCGCCAGCGTAACCGGTGCCTACGAGCAGTACTTC.

In nucleotides, the CDR3 is TGTGCCTGGAGTGCGGACTCCTACGAGCAGTACTTC. It yields the protein CAWSADSYEQYF. The rearrangement joins TRBV30 to TRBJ2-7; D unclear. V was pared by 1 base and J by 0 bases, with 4 bases between. This CDR3 region has 12 residues. The V gene's germline CDR1 is GTSNPN and CDR2 SVGIG (reference sequence).

This sequence joins TRBV5-6 and TRBJ1-4; no clear D. CDR1 is SGHDT and CDR2 is YYEEEE in the germline V gene. The germline V and J ends were trimmed by 3 bases and 0 bases, with 9 bases remaining between them. The CDR3 runs to 15 residues. The CDR3 coding sequence is TGTGCCAGCAGCTCCTTCGGTTCAACTAATGAAAAACTGTTTTTT. Translating gives CASSSFGSTNEKLFF.

V and J are TRBV18 and TRBJ1-5; 9 bases map to TRBD1. CDR3 length: 14 residues. CDR1 is KGHSH and CDR2 is LQKENI in the germline V gene. The V segment lost 3 bases and the J segment 6 bases; nucleotides outside the gene matches: 3. CDR3 in DNA: TGTGCCAGCTCACCTGACAGGGGGGTTCAGCCCCAGCATTTT. Translated, it gives CASSPDRGVQPQHF.

Details on this clone: Germline is not matched at one junction end, which may reflect a read error. The chain joins TRBV29-1 to TRBJ2-4, with D uncertain. Germline V gene data show CDR1 as SQVTM and CDR2 as ANQGSEA. This CDR3 is built from 15 residues. In DNA form, the CDR3 reads TGCAGCGTTCAAGACCACCAGCCAGCCAAAAACATTCAGTACTTC. It encodes CSVQDHQPAKNIQYF.

The chain has TRBV7-2 and TRBJ2-1; 9 nucleotides agree with TRBD2. V lost 5 bases, J lost 6 bases, and 11 bases stayed unmatched. The germline gives CDR1 SGHTA, CDR2 FQGNSA. This CDR3 has 16 amino acids. CDR3 in amino acids: CASSDGGGGRANEQFF. The CDR3 nucleotides read TGTGCCAGCAGCGATGGGGGCGGCGGGAGGGCCAATGAGCAGTTCTTC.

The chain joins TRBV10-3 to TRBJ2-3; D call uncertain. V lost 6 bases, J lost 5 bases, and 6 bases lay in between. CDR3 length equals 11 residues. Germline CDR1 is ENHRY and CDR2 is SYGVKD. The CDR3 spells CAIRQRDTQYF. The DNA of the CDR3 is TGTGCCATCAGACAACGAGATACGCAGTATTTT.

The CDR3 sequence is CAWTNQDRVGTEAFF. Here the CDR3 DNA reads TGTGCCTGGACCAACCAGGACAGGGTTGGAACTGAAGCTTTCTTT. The rearrangement links TRBV30 to TRBJ1-1; TRBD1 agrees at 8 bases. CDR1 GTSNPN and CDR2 SVGIG come from the germline V gene (reference sequence). CDR3 length: 15 amino acids. V lost 4 bases and J lost 5; bases outside the gene matches: 12. Using reference TRBV30 and TRBJ1-1 for the parts outside the CDR3, the full variable domain is SQTIHQWPATLVQPVGSPLSLECTVEGTSNPNLYWYRQAAGRGLQLLFYSVGIGQISSEVPQNLSASRPQDRQFILSSKKLLLSDSGFYLCAWTNQDRVGTEAFFGQGTRLTVV.

This clone was recorded a few times. The chain couples TRBV11-2 to TRBJ2-7; D possibly matches TRBD1 or TRBD2 (5 bases each). Germline-derived CDR1 and CDR2 are SGHAT and FQNNGV. CDR3 length: 15 amino acids. Trimming stripped 7 bases from V and 3 bases from J, with 19 bases between. In DNA form, the CDR3 reads TGTGCCAGCACCAGAGGGGCAGGGACCTTCTACGAGCAGTACTTC. It encodes CASTRGAGTFYEQYF.

This clone was found a few times. The chain joins TRBV27 to TRBJ2-7; D uncertain. The CDR3 has 15 amino acids. V lost 3 bases and J lost 2, with 14 bases in between. Germline V gives CDR1 MNHEY, CDR2 SMNVEV (reference sequence). The CDR3 protein is CASSLGGRRPYEQYF. For the CDR3, the DNA is TGTGCCAGCAGTTTGGGCGGCAGGCGTCCCTACGAGCAGTACTTC.

J is TRBJ1-2 and V is TRBV28, with unresolved D. Looked up from germline, CDR1 is MDHEN and CDR2 is SYDVKM. This CDR3 spans 11 amino acids. V was trimmed by 3 bases and J by 8 bases, leaving 7 bases between them. The CDR3 DNA is TGTGCCAGCAGTTTGGTCTCGGGCTACACCTTC. The encoded protein is CASSLVSGYTF.